These T cell receptor beta chains were read from a single sample in a study of blood T cell repertoires in COVID-19. TCRdb's table, derived via immunoSEQ multiplex PCR, lists solely in-frame clones and lacks some. Here the sample spans approximately 170,000 clones, approximately 81% being singletons. Sequenced input: peripheral blood. The source is a woman of 80 years or more with active or convalescent COVID-19. The CDR3 runs from the conserved cysteine through the conserved F or W. The D gene is left open where the match is weak. The size field is filled for only some rows; it gives once, few, many or a size class.

>TRBJ2-2|TRBD2|TRBV7-3|16|-
TGTGCCAGCAGCTTAACCCCTAGCGGGGTGACCGGGGAGCTGTTTTTT
CASSLTPSGVTGELFF
>TRBJ2-7|TRBD1|TRBV20-1|14|-
TGCAGTGCTAGTGAGGACAGGGTAAACTACGAGCAGTACTTC
CSASEDRVNYEQYF
>TRBJ2-7|-|TRBV19|13|-
TGTGCCAGTAGCACGACAACGCGTGGCGAGCAGTACTTC
CASSTTTRGEQYF
>TRBJ1-1|-|TRBV19|15|-
TGTGCCAGTAGTATTCTAGGGACCAGGGGCACTGAAGCTTTCTTT
CASSILGTRGTEAFF
>TRBJ1-1|-|TRBV19|16|few
TGTGCCAGTACCAAAATCGGGAGTCGAACGAACACTGAAGCTTTCTTT
CASTKIGSRTNTEAFF
>TRBJ1-1|TRBD1|TRBV9|14|-
TGTGCCAGCAGCGCGGGACAGCTGGACACTGAAGCTTTCTTT
CASSAGQLDTEAFF
>TRBJ2-7|-|TRBV9|16|-
TGTGCCAGCAGCGTAGGGGTAAACAGGTTCTCCTACGAGCAGTACTTC
CASSVGVNRFSYEQYF
>TRBJ1-2|-|TRBV28|10|-
TGTGCCAGCATGCGGTATGGCTACACCTTC
CASMRYGYTF
>TRBJ1-6|TRBD1|TRBV6-1|15|few
TGTGCCAGCAGTGAAGTTCAGGGGGCTTATTCACCCCTCCACTTT
CASSEVQGAYSPLHF
>TRBJ2-7|TRBD1|TRBV7-8|15|few
TGTGCCAGCAGCTTTCACTTACAGGGGGGCTACGAGCAGTACTTC
CASSFHLQGGYEQYF
>TRBJ2-7|-|TRBV11-2|13|-
TGTGCCAGCAGCTTAGTTTTCGCAGGCGAGCAGTACTTC
CASSLVFAGEQYF
>TRBJ1-1|-|TRBV5-1|15|-
TGCGCCAGCAGCTTGGAATTCCCCGGGGGCACTGAAGCTTTCTTT
CASSLEFPGGTEAFF
>TRBJ1-5|TRBD1|TRBV3-1/TRBV3-2|13|few
TGTGCCAGCAGCTGGGACAGGGATCAGCCCCAGCATTTT
CASSWDRDQPQHF
>TRBJ1-6|-|TRBV28|15|-
TGTGCCAGCAGTTTTTGGGCGGGGGATAATTCACCCCTCCACTTT
CASSFWAGDNSPLHF
>TRBJ2-5|-|TRBV5-4|14|-
TGTGCCAGCAGCTTGGCTGTTCTGTCGGAGACCCAGTACTTC
CASSLAVLSETQYF
>TRBJ2-3|TRBD1|TRBV7-3|15|-
TGTGCCAGCAGCCCACAGACAGGGGCCGGAGATACGCAGTATTTT
CASSPQTGAGDTQYF
>TRBJ2-5|-|TRBV29-1|14|-
TGCAGCGCAATCGGGCGGGAAAGTGTGGAGACCCAGTACTTC
CSAIGRESVETQYF
>TRBJ1-2|TRBD1|TRBV7-8|13|few
TGTGCCAGCAGCTTAGGGACAGGGTTTGGCTACACCTTC
CASSLGTGFGYTF
>TRBJ2-1|TRBD2|TRBV15|16|-
TGTGCCACCAGCAGAGGACCGGCGGGAGGCGTCAATGAGCAGTTCTTC
CATSRGPAGGVNEQFF
>TRBJ2-1|TRBD1|TRBV12-3/TRBV12-4|13|-
TGTGCCAGCAGTCTCCGACAGGGAATTGAGCAGTTCTTC
CASSLRQGIEQFF